This T cell receptor beta chain was sequenced for a study of T cell responses to AZD1222 COVID-19 vaccine. Clones were sequenced by immunoSEQ multiplex PCR, and TCRdb holds only the in-frame ones, with some missing. The sample contains about 150,000 clones, more than 85% of which appear only once. The junction had 5 bases not matched to a gene; V was cut back by 2 bases and J by 4 bases. This CDR3 region has 15 residues. Looked up from germline, CDR1 is LGHNT and CDR2 is FRNRAP. This clone was counted once. The chain employs TRBV12-5 and TRBJ1-3; 7 bases line up with TRBD1. The sequence was obtained from an adult who received the AZD1222 COVID-19 vaccine. The sample here was peripheral blood, taken 28 days after the second AZD1222 dose. In DNA, the CDR3 is TGTGCTAGTGGTTTGAGGACAGGCAGGGGAAACACCATATATTTT. Amino acids: CASGLRTGRGNTIYF.